This TCR beta chain was found in a study of shared clonotypes between healthy human individuals. Overall study context: A donor's plate count was three for CD4 naive and three for CD4 memory; CD8 naive had two and CD8 memory one. Regarding the study as a whole: Incompleteness in sorted-subset sequencing, despite large depth, was shown by rarefaction. Memory subsets had estimated richness that was generally smaller than that of naive subsets.

The V end lost 1 base, the J end lost 0 bases, and 13 bases lay between the germline ends. This CDR3 contains 16 residues. Germline V lookup: CDR1 MNHNS, CDR2 SASEGT. Comments on this clone: The antigen remains unidentified.

Genomic DNA (from each subset) was split evenly across several immunoSEQ plates. TCRdb keeps only in-frame clones here, not all; method: immunoSEQ multiplex PCR. The sample includes over 2,000,000 clones, about 94% seen only once; the top ten take approximately 1.7%. CD45RO-negative, CCR7-selected cells formed the naive CD8 fraction, which excluded terminally differentiated effector memory CD45RA+ cells. Sample: naive CD8+ T cells from PBMCs. The receptor's source is a young man in good health. Some clones in this sample may be carry-over from other donors' samples. This sequence joins TRBV6-1 and TRBJ2-7; D call uncertain. The CDR3 DNA follows: TGTGCCAGCAGTGAAGGGGCGGATCAACGCTCCTACGAGCAGTACTTC. It translates to CASSEGADQRSYEQYF.